These 2 T cell receptor beta chains share one sample of origin, sequenced in a study of cytomegalovirus exposure and HLA in healthy donors. Use of 60 Vbeta and 13 Jbeta primers characterized the PCR. Profiling relied on immunoSEQ multiplex PCR, and the TCRdb table lists in-frame clones only, not all of them. The sample lists about 200,000 clones, roughly four fifths seen once, with less than 3% in the top ten. Sequenced input: PBMCs. The receptors here all came from a woman aged 40-49 years in good health and CMV-seronegative.

This chain joins TRBV9 and TRBJ2-7; D might be TRBD1 (5 bases). Germline values: CDR1 SGDLS, CDR2 YYNGEE. This CDR3 comprises 15 residues. Trimming shortened V by 0 bases and J by 2 bases, and 12 bases separated the two germline ends. In DNA form, the CDR3 reads TGTGCCAGCAGCGTAGGGCAGGGTCGGACCTACGAGCAGTACTTC. Its protein product is CASSVGQGRTYEQYF.

V and J are TRBV11-2 and TRBJ2-3, with TRBD1 matching 10 bases. This CDR3 contains 16 residues. Germline-derived CDR1 and CDR2 are SGHAT and FQNNGV. After removal of 1 base from V and 6 bases from J, the junction contained 7 bases not matched to a gene. CDR3 sequence (DNA): TGTGCCAGCAGCTTAGGGGGGGACAGGGGTATCGATACGCAGTATTTT. This gives the protein CASSLGGDRGIDTQYF.